Shown below are 20 T cell receptor beta chains from a single sample sequenced in a study of blood T cell repertoires in COVID-19. Generated by immunoSEQ multiplex PCR, the TCRdb table keeps only in-frame clones and is missing some. The table has about 260,000 clones, around 90% seen once. Source material: peripheral blood. The source of these receptors is a human donor in a cohort sampled during active COVID-19.

The chain joins TRBV30 to TRBJ1-1; D call uncertain. Germline V gives CDR1 GTSNPN, CDR2 SVGIG (reference sequence). This CDR3 region has 14 residues. V lost 5 bases and J lost 5, with 18 bases in between. The CDR3 bases are TGTGCCTGGGGGGTCCGGTGGAGGGCGACTGAAGCTTTCTTT. As protein: CAWGVRWRATEAFF.

The V and J genes are TRBV6-5 and TRBJ1-1; D call uncertain. Germline V gene sequence: CDR1 MNHEY, CDR2 SVGAGI. With 6 bases removed from V and 0 bases from J, the gap between germline ends came to 5 bases. This CDR3 spans 12 amino acids. The CDR3 region has the DNA TGTGCCAGCAGGGAGATGAACACTGAAGCTTTCTTT. Translation: CASREMNTEAFF.

V usage is TRBV18 and J usage is TRBJ1-1; TRBD1 is a possible D gene (5 bases). This CDR3 spans 15 amino acids. Germline-derived CDR1 and CDR2 are KGHSH and LQKENI. Trimming removed 2 bases from V and 4 bases from J, with 14 bases in between. For the CDR3, the DNA is TGTGCCAGCTCACCATCGGTGTCGGGGGTCACTGAAGCTTTCTTT. It is translated as CASSPSVSGVTEAFF.

This clone was observed a single time. This chain joins TRBV28 and TRBJ2-3; tentative D call: TRBD1 (6 bases). The V end lost 6 bases, the J end lost 4 bases, and 14 bases lay between the germline ends. The CDR3 is made up of 14 amino acids. Germline loops: CDR1 MDHEN, CDR2 SYDVKM. CDR3 protein: CASRSAQGADTQYF. Written as DNA, the CDR3 is TGTGCCAGCAGGTCCGCACAGGGTGCAGATACGCAGTATTTT.

The genes are TRBV5-4 and TRBJ2-7; D may be TRBD2 (6 bases). Looked up from germline, CDR1 is SGHNT and CDR2 is YYREEE (reference sequence). The CDR3 runs 15 residues. Trimming left V 2 bases short and J 2 bases short, with 14 bases between. In nucleotides, the CDR3 is TGTGCCAGCAGCTTCGGGGGAATAATCGCCTACGAGCAGTACTTC. Protein sequence: CASSFGGIIAYEQYF.

This chain joins TRBV18 and TRBJ1-1; D is ambiguous. The CDR3 sequence is 13 residues long. With 0 bases removed from V and 5 bases from J, the gap between germline ends came to 7 bases. CDR1 KGHSH and CDR2 LQKENI come from the germline V gene. CDR3 loop: CASSPPSRTEAFF. CDR3 bases: TGTGCCAGCTCACCACCCAGCAGGACTGAAGCTTTCTTT.

This clone was seen only once. The chain has TRBV24-1 and TRBJ2-5, with TRBD1 matching 12 bases. Germline V CDR1 and CDR2: KGHDR, SFDVKD. Unmatched junction bases numbered 2, after V lost 3 bases and J lost 4 bases. The CDR3 contains 15 residues. This CDR3 reads CATSDGTGGRETQYF. In DNA, the CDR3 is TGTGCCACCAGTGATGGGACAGGGGGCCGAGAGACCCAGTACTTC.

The V call is TRBV10-3, the J call TRBJ2-5, with D perhaps TRBD2 (5 bases). Trimming cost V 0 bases and J 4 bases, with 15 bases left between them. The CDR3 consists of 16 residues. CDR1 and CDR2 (germline): ENHRY, SYGVKD. The CDR3 DNA is TGTGCCATCAGTGAGTCGTCTTATCATGGAGGAGAGACCCAGTACTTC. Translation: CAISESSYHGGETQYF.

Remarks on this clone: One junction end does not reproduce the germline sequence, and a read error may be involved. The genes are TRBV2 and TRBJ1-4; D unresolved. In germline, CDR1 is SNHLY, CDR2 FYNNEI. The CDR3 runs to 14 residues. The CDR3 DNA reads TGTGCCAGCAGGGAAGGAGCAACTAATGAAAAACTGTTTTTT. This sequence encodes CASREGATNEKLFF.

The chain has TRBV4-2 and TRBJ1-2, with 8 bases fitting TRBD1. The trim removed 8 bases at V and 3 bases at J, leaving 20 bases unmatched. CDR1 and CDR2 from the germline V gene are LGHNA and YNFKEQ. The length of the CDR3 is 18 residues. CDR3 coding DNA: TGTGCCAGCCAGCCAACACTCGTCCCGAACAGGGGGTACTATGGCTACACCTTC. Its translation is CASQPTLVPNRGYYGYTF.

Worth noting for this clone: The same CDR3 can be traced to other DNA sequences in this sample. The V and J genes are TRBV3-1 (or the pseudogene TRBV3-2) and TRBJ2-7; possibly TRBD2 for D (5 bases). V shed 1 base and J shed 4 bases, with 8 bases lying between them. The CDR3 is made up of 13 amino acids. Germline lookup yields CDR1 LGHDT and CDR2 YNNKEL (reference sequence). The CDR3 bases are TGTGCCAGCAGCCAAGGAGGGAATTACGAGCAGTACTTC. Amino acids: CASSQGGNYEQYF.

This clone was found once. The genes are TRBV7-2 and TRBJ1-1, with no clear D. CDR3 length: 15 amino acids. V gave up 1 base and J gave up 2 bases, with 11 bases separating them. The V gene's germline CDR1 is SGHTA and CDR2 FQGNSA. The CDR3 sequence: CASSLGSHINTEAFF. CDR3 nucleotide sequence: TGTGCCAGCAGCTTAGGGAGTCACATCAACACTGAAGCTTTCTTT.

The chain uses TRBV28 and TRBJ2-4; a possible D gene is TRBD2 (5 bases). Trimming left V 2 bases short and J 1 base short, with 24 bases between. CDR1 and CDR2 (germline): MDHEN, SYDVKM. CDR3 length equals 20 residues. CDR3 region: CASSLLALGGPLGAKNIQYF. The DNA of the CDR3 is TGTGCCAGCAGTTTACTAGCCCTGGGCGGCCCCTTAGGGGCCAAAAACATTCAGTACTTC.

The chain joins TRBV2 to TRBJ1-1; 10 bases fit TRBD1. In germline, CDR1 is SNHLY, CDR2 FYNNEI. CDR3 length equals 12 residues. Trimming cost V 6 bases and J 6 bases; bases outside gene matches: 1. Here the CDR3 reads CASRTGGPEAFF. DNA of the CDR3: TGTGCCAGCAGGACAGGGGGCCCTGAAGCTTTCTTT.

The chain has TRBV25-1 and TRBJ1-2, with D possibly being TRBD1 (6 bases). Trimming took 2 bases from V and 4 from J, leaving 11 bases between them. The CDR3 length is 14 residues. Germline V gene lookup returns CDR1 MGHDK and CDR2 SYGVNS. CDR3 amino acids: CASSEAVTGYGYTF. In nucleotides, the CDR3 is TGTGCCAGCAGTGAAGCGGTGACAGGCTATGGCTACACCTTC.

J is TRBJ1-2 and V is TRBV6-6, with D possibly being TRBD1 (5 bases). This CDR3 spans 16 amino acids. Trimming stripped 2 bases from V and 4 bases from J, with 17 bases between. The V gene's germline CDR1 is MNHNY and CDR2 SVGAGI (reference sequence). The CDR3 protein is CASSYTQDKKIYGYTF. In DNA, the CDR3 is TGTGCCAGCAGTTACACCCAGGACAAAAAAATCTATGGCTACACCTTC.

The rearrangement links TRBV28 to TRBJ2-5, with D tentatively TRBD2 (5 bases). CDR3 size: 13 residues. CDR1 MDHEN and CDR2 SYDVKM come from the germline V gene. Trimming pared 4 bases from V and 5 bases from J, leaving 11 bases between. Here the CDR3 reads CASSYASRETQYF. The CDR3 DNA reads TGTGCCAGCAGTTACGCTAGCCGGGAGACCCAGTACTTC.

The V and J genes are TRBV5-1 and TRBJ1-1, with D tentatively TRBD1 (5 bases). Germline lookup yields CDR1 SGHRS and CDR2 YFSETQ. The CDR3 sequence is 14 residues long. Trimming pared 4 bases from V and 0 bases from J, leaving 10 bases between. CDR3 region: CASSLDIMNTEAFF. DNA of the CDR3: TGCGCCAGCAGCCTGGACATAATGAACACTGAAGCTTTCTTT. Full variable domain (outside the CDR3, taken from reference TRBV5-1 and TRBJ1-1): KAGVTQTPRYLIKTRGQQVTLSCSPISGHRSVSWYQQTPGQGLQFLFEYFSETQRNKGNFPGRFSGRQFSNSRSEMNVSTLELGDSALYLCASSLDIMNTEAFFGQGTRLTVV.

This chain joins TRBV30 and TRBJ1-2; TRBD1 is a possible D gene (5 bases). This CDR3 has 11 residues. V lost 2 bases to trimming and J lost 13 bases, with 14 bases between them. In germline, CDR1 is GTSNPN, CDR2 SVGIG (reference sequence). CDR3 residues: CAWSQGGSSTF. For the CDR3, the DNA is TGTGCCTGGAGTCAGGGAGGGTCCTCCACCTTC.

V gene TRBV18 combines with J gene TRBJ1-2, with TRBD1 matching 9 bases. Per germline, CDR1 KGHSH and CDR2 LQKENI. The trim removed 3 bases at V and 7 bases at J, leaving 6 bases unmatched. The CDR3 runs to 14 residues. CDR3 bases: TGTGCCAGCTCACCCGGACAGGGGTTTAGTGGCTACACCTTC. As protein: CASSPGQGFSGYTF.